Listed here are 24 T cell receptor beta chains from one sample, sequenced in a study of T cell changes during pregnancy in multiple sclerosis. The repertoire was sequenced with immunoSEQ multiplex PCR; TCRdb's copy has only in-frame clones and lacks some. Of 90,000 to 120,000 clones in the sample, roughly 92% were seen once. The sequencing here drew on peripheral blood, taken in the third trimester of pregnancy. The receptors originated from a female donor in good health, enrolled as a control in a pregnancy study.

The CDR3 DNA reads TGTGCCAGCAGCGCGGGACTAGCGGGGGGGTATAGCAATGAGCAGTTCTTC. Translation: CASSAGLAGGYSNEQFF. The chain uses TRBV7-2 and TRBJ2-1, with TRBD2 matching over 16 bases. This CDR3 region has 17 residues. CDR1 is SGHTA and CDR2 is FQGNSA in the germline V gene. J gave up 6 bases and V 5 bases, and 7 bases lay outside the gene matches.

V and J are TRBV11-3 and TRBJ2-3; 9 bases fit TRBD2. Germline assignment: CDR1 SGHNT and CDR2 YENEEA. CDR3 size: 14 residues. Germline trimming cut 5 bases from V and 2 bases from J; bases unmatched to any gene: 2. The DNA for the CDR3 is TGTGCCAGCAGCGCGGGACTAGCCACAGATACGCAGTATTTT. Amino acid sequence: CASSAGLATDTQYF.

The gene calls are TRBV7-2 and TRBJ1-5; D possibly corresponds to TRBD1 (6 bases). Germline CDR1 is SGHTA and CDR2 is FQGNSA. This CDR3 has 14 amino acids. The V end lost 5 bases, the J end lost 4 bases, and 12 bases lay between the germline ends. The CDR3 coding sequence is TGTGCCAGCAGCCAACACAGGGATAATCAGCCCCAGCATTTT. Protein product: CASSQHRDNQPQHF.

The chain joins TRBV6-1 to TRBJ1-1, with D uncertain. The germline CDR1 and CDR2 sequences are MNHNS and SASEGT. CDR3 length: 13 residues. V was pared by 3 bases and J by 1 base, with 6 bases between. CDR3 protein: CASSDGGNTEAFF. The CDR3 region has the DNA TGTGCCAGCAGTGACGGCGGGAACACTGAAGCTTTCTTT.

The chain employs TRBV19 and TRBJ1-1, with D perhaps matching TRBD1 (5 bases). Trimming left V 0 bases short and J 4 bases short, with 24 bases between. The CDR3 loop spans 19 amino acids. Germline CDR1 and CDR2: LNHDA and SQIVND (reference sequence). Here the CDR3 DNA reads TGTGCCAGTAGTATAGATCCACCGTCTGGAGGGGATTCCTCCACTGAAGCTTTCTTT. Residues: CASSIDPPSGGDSSTEAFF.

This clone was seen just once. J is TRBJ2-2 and V is TRBV6-4, with 9 positions matching TRBD1. Per germline, CDR1 MRHNA and CDR2 SNTAGT. Losses at the gene ends were 4 bases for V and 5 bases for J; bases not matched to a gene: 11. The CDR3 covers 17 residues. The CDR3 spells CASSAGPGQGTTGELFF. CDR3 nucleotide sequence: TGTGCCAGCAGTGCGGGCCCCGGACAGGGGACAACCGGGGAGCTGTTTTTT.

The rearrangement uses TRBV4-1 and TRBJ2-2, with 8 bases that match TRBD1. This CDR3 comprises 17 residues. V lost 1 base, J lost 7 bases, and 11 bases stayed unmatched. Germline V gene lookup returns CDR1 MGHRA and CDR2 YSYEKL. The CDR3 protein is CASSQGRTGYRIGELFF. CDR3 nucleotide sequence: TGCGCCAGCAGCCAAGGAAGGACAGGGTATCGGATCGGGGAGCTGTTTTTT.

The chain combines TRBV5-6 with TRBJ2-7, with TRBD1 as a possible D gene (6 bases). The CDR3 is made up of 15 amino acids. Looked up from germline, CDR1 is SGHDT and CDR2 is YYEEEE. With 3 bases removed from V and 5 bases from J, the gap between germline ends came to 18 bases. The DNA of the CDR3 is TGTGCCAGCAGCTCCCTGACAGGCCCGCAGAACGAGCAGTACTTC. Its protein is CASSSLTGPQNEQYF.

The chain employs TRBV11-2 and TRBJ1-2, with TRBD1 identical over 7 bases. V dropped 4 bases and J dropped 4; count of bases not matched to a gene: 6. CDR3 size: 14 residues. The germline CDR1 and CDR2 sequences are SGHAT and FQNNGV. CDR3 DNA sequence: TGTGCCAGCAGCTCGTTGACAGGGCTCTATGGCTACACCTTC. Amino acids: CASSSLTGLYGYTF.

This rearrangement joins TRBV5-5 to TRBJ1-3, with 10 bases fitting TRBD1. There are 15 residues in the CDR3. The germline V gene has CDR1 SGHKS and CDR2 YYEKEE (reference sequence). With V trimmed by 4 bases and J by 4 bases, 5 bases remained unmatched. The DNA for the CDR3 is TGTGCCAGCAGCATCGACAGGGGGCCCGGAAACACCATATATTTT. Protein product: CASSIDRGPGNTIYF. The full variable domain, completed using reference TRBV5-5 and TRBJ1-3, is DAGVTQSPTHLIKTRGQQVTLRCSPISGHKSVSWYQQVLGQGPQFIFQYYEKEERGRGNFPDRFSARQFPNYSSELNVNALLLGDSALYLCASSIDRGPGNTIYFGEGSWLTVV.

The chain couples TRBV9 to TRBJ2-2; TRBD1 might be the D (6 bases). V was trimmed by 3 bases and J by 6 bases, leaving 12 bases between them. The CDR3 is 14 amino acids. Germline CDR1 SGDLS, CDR2 YYNGEE. The CDR3 DNA follows: TGTGCCAGCAGCGCTAAACAGGGTCCCGGGGAGCTGTTTTTT. Protein product: CASSAKQGPGELFF.

The chain joins TRBV6-5 to TRBJ2-1; tentatively, D is TRBD1 (6 bases). Trimming took off 6 bases at V and 6 bases at J, with 21 bases between the two ends. Germline V gene sequence: CDR1 MNHEY, CDR2 SVGAGI. The CDR3 consists of 16 residues. The CDR3 loop reads CASSYPTGSLPNEQFF. The CDR3 nucleotides are TGTGCCAGCAGCTACCCCACAGGGTCCCTCCCCAATGAGCAGTTCTTC.

This clone has a single count. This chain connects TRBV6-6 to TRBJ2-5, with TRBD1 as a possible D gene (7 bases). Germline V CDR1 and CDR2: MNHNY, SVGAGI (reference sequence). This CDR3 comprises 14 residues. Trimming cost V 5 bases and J 6 bases, with 16 bases left between them. CDR3 in amino acids: CASSPNRGGKTQYF. As DNA, the CDR3 is TGTGCCAGCAGTCCAAACAGGGGCGGGAAGACCCAGTACTTC.

The chain joins TRBV2 to TRBJ2-3; 7 nucleotides line up with TRBD2. The germline V gene has CDR1 SNHLY and CDR2 FYNNEI. This CDR3 contains 19 residues. The ends lost 8 bases at V and 1 base at J; junction bases unmatched: 21. The CDR3 reads CASRGILALLSTGTDTQYF. The CDR3, as DNA: TGTGCCAGCCGGGGGATACTAGCGTTACTTTCGACGGGCACAGATACGCAGTATTTT.

This clone was seen only once. The chain uses TRBV27 and TRBJ2-5; 7 bases line up with TRBD1. The CDR3 is 14 amino acids. V lost 5 bases, J lost 7 bases, and 10 bases stayed unmatched. In germline, CDR1 is MNHEY, CDR2 SMNVEV (reference sequence). The CDR3 sequence: CASSPSTGWGTQYF. For the CDR3, the DNA is TGTGCCAGCAGTCCCTCGACAGGGTGGGGGACCCAGTACTTC.

The chain has TRBV30 and TRBJ1-3; 7 bases map to TRBD1. The J segment lost 0 bases and the V segment lost 7 bases, leaving 6 bases of the junction unmatched. Germline loops: CDR1 GTSNPN, CDR2 SVGIG (reference sequence). This CDR3 region has 14 residues. CDR3 sequence reads: CASSGQSSGNTIYF. The CDR3 region has the DNA TGTGCCTCGTCGGGACAGAGCTCTGGAAACACCATATATTTT.

The V call is TRBV6-1, the J call TRBJ1-2, with D possibly being TRBD1 (5 bases). The germline gives CDR1 MNHNS, CDR2 SASEGT. There are 14 residues in the CDR3. Trimming stripped 6 bases from V and 6 bases from J, with 17 bases between. This chain's CDR3 is CASSLRQIGNGYTF. CDR3 DNA: TGTGCCAGCAGCCTCCGACAGATTGGGAATGGCTACACCTTC.

The V and J genes are TRBV4-2 and TRBJ1-1, with TRBD1 identical over 7 bases. The CDR3 is made up of 15 amino acids. V was clipped by 0 bases and J by 1 base; unmatched bases: 2. Germline values: CDR1 LGHNA, CDR2 YNFKEQ. The CDR3, as DNA: TGTGCCAGCAGCCAAGATCGACAGGGGAACACTGAAGCTTTCTTT. It codes for CASSQDRQGNTEAFF.

The chain links TRBV19 to TRBJ2-3; 12 bases align to TRBD1. The CDR3 spans 16 residues. V gave up 3 bases and J gave up 5 bases; unmatched junction bases: 6. The V gene's germline CDR1 is LNHDA and CDR2 SQIVND (reference sequence). Here the CDR3 DNA reads TGTGCCAGTAGTATGGTGGGACAGGGGGCGGGAGATACGCAGTATTTT. Translated: CASSMVGQGAGDTQYF.

The chain recombines TRBV7-2 with TRBJ2-5; 15 positions agree with TRBD2. The junction had 6 bases not matched to a gene; V was cut back by 5 bases and J by 5 bases. Germline CDR1 reads SGHTA; CDR2 reads FQGNSA. The CDR3 totals 16 residues. The CDR3 DNA sequence: TGTGCCAGCAGCCGCAGGACTAGCGGGGGGGCGGAGACCCAGTACTTC. This translates into CASSRRTSGGAETQYF.

The chain has TRBV6-1 and TRBJ1-3; D is ambiguous. The CDR3 is 15 residues long. V shed 4 bases and J shed 0 bases, with 10 bases lying between them. Germline V gene data show CDR1 as MNHNS and CDR2 as SASEGT. In DNA, the CDR3 is TGTGCCAGCAGTGTTGGCAGAAGCTCTGGAAACACCATATATTTT. This codes for CASSVGRSSGNTIYF.

V and J are TRBV5-4 and TRBJ1-6; possible D gene TRBD1, 6 bases. CDR1 SGHNT and CDR2 YYREEE come from the germline V gene (reference sequence). This CDR3 comprises 16 residues. V lost 0 bases and J lost 11, with 18 bases in between. The CDR3 here is CASSLAARGSVAPLHF. Here the CDR3 DNA reads TGTGCCAGCAGCTTGGCTGCCAGGGGATCAGTTGCACCCCTCCACTTT.

V and J are TRBV15 and TRBJ2-4, with 8 bases that match TRBD1. V dropped 3 bases and J dropped 0; count of bases not matched to a gene: 1. CDR3 length: 15 residues. Germline V lookup: CDR1 LNHNV, CDR2 YYDKDF (reference sequence). The CDR3 loop reads CATSRTGEAKNIQYF. CDR3 DNA: TGTGCCACCAGCAGGACAGGGGAAGCCAAAAACATTCAGTACTTC. Full variable domain (remainder filled in from reference TRBV15 and TRBJ2-4): DAMVIQNPRYQVTQFGKPVTLSCSQTLNHNVMYWYQQKSSQAPKLLFHYYDKDFNNEADTPDNFQSRRPNTSFCFLDIRSPGLGDTAMYLCATSRTGEAKNIQYFGAGTRLSVL.

Notes on this clone: The same CDR3 arises from other DNA sequences in this sample as well. This chain connects TRBV6-4 to TRBJ2-1; 9 bases map to TRBD1. CDR1 is MRHNA, CDR2 SNTAGT, per germline. The CDR3 sequence is 15 residues long. The trim removed 3 bases at V and 3 bases at J, leaving 3 bases unmatched. The CDR3 nucleotides read TGTGCCAGCAGTGAGGGACAGGGTGGCTACAATGAGCAGTTCTTC. Protein product: CASSEGQGGYNEQFF.